This TCR beta chain was documented in a study of T cells in women clearing cervical HPV infection (dated by TCRdb to about 2018). Turning to the overall study: The cases were approximately 25 women with histologically confirmed HPV16-related CIN3 or worse, and 2 of these cases were invasive cancers. The 20 to 25 controls were women who cleared a single incident HPV16 infection within 12 months without developing precancer or cancer. Blood from cases was collected at the visit at which the lesion was first identified, whereas blood from controls was collected once infection was no longer detected. For cases, the median interval between lesion detection and blood sampling was over 130 days, with an interquartile range of roughly 80 to 200 days. Because only a few women had HLA typing data, the possibility that HLA type acted as a confounder could not be ruled out. This exploratory proof-of-principle case-control study, nested within the Guanacaste HPV Natural History Study in Costa Rica, compared TCR repertoires among women with different cervical HPV16 outcomes. Cases and controls were matched on year of sample collection and on age within five years. A median age of roughly 33 years was observed in cases versus more than 37 in controls, and no significant differences in baseline characteristics were found. In the parent cohort, 8,500 to 12,000 women aged 18 or older were enrolled in Guanacaste, Costa Rica, during about 1992 to 1995 and were followed for seven years. Five blinded duplicates per group were added as quality controls, so that around 60 samples were obtained: 50 or so participants and 10 replicates. Broad study findings and their caveats: Random forest classifiers that combined richness and V gene abundances separated cases from controls with an estimated AUC of less than 0.85. Significantly higher TCR repertoire richness was observed in CIN3+ cases than in controls across sequencing depths, whereas no difference in evenness was found. Cases had lower TRBV6-7 relative abundance than controls (0.11% versus 0.16%; Bonferroni P = 0.0008). Because the number of T cells per sample was unknown, the richness differences could reflect varying T-cell content rather than repertoire biology. The cross-sectional design could not show whether the associations came before the infection or were a result of it, and neither effector/memory subsets nor HPV-specific T cells were isolated.

Concerning this clone itself: Its antigen target is currently unknown. Read sequence stops 3 residues before the CDR3 end, and the germline J gene provides the missing end.

TCR beta CDR3 regions were amplified by multiplex PCR using the immunoSEQ assay from an average of around 1.2 ug genomic DNA per sample. To correct primer bias, the assay used a complete synthetic TCR repertoire to set an amplification baseline. The amplicons were sequenced on the Illumina platform. The study's processing was this. Error correction of the sequences involved clustering with frequency ratios plus a modified nearest-neighbor algorithm, after which the sequences were analyzed in the immunoSEQ Analyzer using IMGT gene definitions. At each rarefaction depth, TCR richness and evenness were averaged across 20 rarefaction repeats, and any sample with fewer sequences than the depth was left out. V, D and J gene relative abundances were compared between groups with Wilcoxon rank sum tests, applying FDR correction. For the blinded duplicates, the intraclass correlation was about 96% for TCR richness and averaged approximately 76% across about 67 gene segments. Not all clones reach the TCRdb copy of this immuneACCESS table, which keeps in-frame sequences only. Checked studies attribute under half of the gap to unresolved V genes and leave the rest unexplained. V and J calls and clone size are those listed in that table; D and trimming were worked out from the DNA. This sample's records show under 50,000 clones. Of the sample, approximately 6.4% falls within the top ten clones.

Every participant had a single incident cervical HPV16 infection, and prevalent HPV16 infections were excluded. Cervical HPV DNA was detected by MY09/MY11 PCR, and genotyping was performed by dot-blot hybridization. Fifteen mL of heparinized blood were centrifuged, and the buffy coat was split into aliquots, frozen at -30 degrees C, and then kept at -80 degrees C. QIAGEN kits were used to extract genomic DNA from the buffy coat specimens. The CDR3 starts with the cysteine, ends with the phenylalanine, and has 14 residues. Of the CDR3's DNA, 33 bases were read; they are in frame from base 1. The junction shows trimming of 4 bases on V and 4 bases on J, and the gene matches do not reach 6 bases of it. Taken from the germline V gene, the CDR1 and CDR2 loops are KGHSH and LQKENI.

The sequence was collected from a woman aged 18 to 75 with a cervical HPV16 infection that either progressed to CIN3+ or cleared (not recorded which). Sequenced sample: blood buffy coat. The chain was built from TRBV18 and TRBJ1-2; TRBD1 agrees with 7 junctional bases. For the CDR3, the sequence is CASSRGDSRYGYTF. CDR3 bases read: TGTGCCAGCTCACGAGGGGACAGTCGCTATGGC.